A single sample is the source of the 18 T cell receptor beta chains below, sequenced in a study of CD8+ T cells in alopecia areata. cDNA serving as the sequencing template came from extracted, reverse transcribed RNA. The protocol was immunoSEQ multiplex PCR, while the TCRdb copy is restricted to in-frame clones and leaves out a portion. The repertoire holds approximately 180,000 clones, with around 64% as singletons. The treatment: oral pan-JAK inhibitor, 5-10 mg twice daily. The input for sequencing was CD4+ T cells sorted from blood, taken between weeks 47 and 50, from a patient treated with tofacitinib. Every receptor here comes from a human donor with alopecia areata.

The chain links TRBV7-2 to TRBJ1-1; D perhaps matches TRBD1 (6 bases). V was shortened by 6 bases and J by 0 bases, with 14 bases between the two germline ends. This CDR3 comprises 15 residues. Germline loops: CDR1 SGHTA, CDR2 FQGNSA. The CDR3: CASRSNRELNTEAFF. The CDR3 bases are TGTGCCAGCAGGTCAAACAGGGAGCTGAACACTGAAGCTTTCTTT.

The chain couples TRBV30 to TRBJ1-6, with D hard to call. Trimming stripped 2 bases from V and 7 bases from J, with 15 bases between. The CDR3 has 15 amino acids. Germline-derived CDR1 and CDR2 are GTSNPN and SVGIG (reference sequence). As DNA, the CDR3 is TGTGCCTGGAGTTTTACCCGCAGGAGAAATTCACCCCTCCACTTT. Translation: CAWSFTRRRNSPLHF.

A few counts support this clone. The chain carries TRBV7-2 and TRBJ1-2; 8 positions agree with TRBD1. Germline CDR1 SGHTA, CDR2 FQGNSA. V was clipped by 4 bases and J by 4 bases; unmatched bases: 11. The CDR3 has 16 residues. The CDR3 coding sequence is TGTGCCAGCAGCTCCAATACCAGGGGGCGCGCCTATGGCTACACCTTC. Translating gives CASSSNTRGRAYGYTF.

This chain links TRBV7-3 with TRBJ1-1, with 9 nucleotides matching TRBD1. Germline V gene sequence: CDR1 SGHTA, CDR2 FQGTGA. The CDR3 totals 14 residues. The V segment lost 5 bases and the J segment 4 bases; nucleotides outside the gene matches: 5. CDR3 sequence: CASSTGQGSTEAFF. CDR3 in DNA: TGTGCCAGCAGCACAGGACAGGGGAGCACTGAAGCTTTCTTT.

V is TRBV7-2 and J is TRBJ2-3, with TRBD2 matching over 9 bases. The ends lost 4 bases at V and 5 bases at J; junction bases unmatched: 4. CDR3 length: 14 residues. Germline-derived CDR1 and CDR2 are SGHTA and FQGNSA. This CDR3 reads CASSWRGGVDTQYF. The CDR3 DNA follows: TGTGCCAGCAGCTGGCGGGGGGGCGTAGATACGCAGTATTTT.

The genes are TRBV29-1 and TRBJ2-5; TRBD2 agrees at 9 bases. Germline V CDR1 and CDR2: SQVTM, ANQGSEA. Unmatched junction bases numbered 8, after V lost 6 bases and J lost 9 bases. The CDR3 is made up of 12 amino acids. This chain's CDR3 is CSVLAGPTAQYF. The CDR3 region has the DNA TGCAGCGTCCTAGCGGGGCCCACGGCCCAGTACTTC.

In its sample, this clone was seen a few times. V usage is TRBV19 and J usage is TRBJ2-3; possible D gene TRBD1, 5 bases. This CDR3 has 14 residues. CDR1 is LNHDA and CDR2 is SQIVND in the germline V gene (reference sequence). Between the trimmed V and J ends, which lost 4 bases and 1 base, there was a span of 9 bases. Here the CDR3 reads CASSSLGGTDTQYF. For the CDR3, the DNA is TGTGCCAGTAGTAGCCTAGGGGGCACAGATACGCAGTATTTT.

This clone was seen a single time. The chain couples TRBV7-7 to TRBJ2-1, with 7 bases aligning to TRBD2. After removal of 5 bases from V and 5 bases from J, the junction contained 3 bases not matched to a gene. Germline V gene sequence: CDR1 SSHAT, CDR2 FNYEAQ (reference sequence). The CDR3 runs to 13 residues. Here the CDR3 reads CASSSGTNNEQFF. The CDR3 nucleotides read TGTGCCAGCAGCAGCGGGACCAACAATGAGCAGTTCTTC.

Concerning this clone itself: Different DNA sequences within this sample yield the same CDR3. The rearrangement uses TRBV18 and TRBJ2-3; D is unresolved. The CDR3 contains 13 residues. Germline CDR1 reads KGHSH; CDR2 reads LQKENI. V lost 0 bases to trimming and J lost 0 bases, with 1 base between them. The CDR3 nucleotides are TGTGCCAGCTCACCACCAAGCACAGATACGCAGTATTTT. It translates to CASSPPSTDTQYF.

This clone was counted only a few times. The CDR3 bases are TGTGCCAGCTCACCGGTTACCGACAGGGGGGGTGAAAAACTGTTTTTT. Residues: CASSPVTDRGGEKLFF. The V gene is TRBV18, the J gene TRBJ1-4; 9 nucleotides line up with TRBD1. CDR1 and CDR2 (germline): KGHSH, LQKENI. The J segment lost 7 bases and the V segment lost 3 bases, leaving 9 bases of the junction unmatched. The CDR3 is 16 amino acids. Drawing the rest from reference TRBV18 and TRBJ1-4, the complete variable domain is NAGVMQNPRHLVRRRGQEARLRCSPMKGHSHVYWYRQLPEEGLKFMVYLQKENIIDESGMPKERFSAEFPKEGPSILRIQQVVRGDSAAYFCASSPVTDRGGEKLFFGSGTQLSVL.

This clone was seen once. The chain combines TRBV4-3 with TRBJ2-1; weak D call: TRBD2 (6 bases). With 2 bases removed from V and 3 bases from J, the gap between germline ends came to 14 bases. This CDR3 contains 16 residues. Germline-derived CDR1 and CDR2 are LGHNA and YSLEER. The chain's CDR3 is CASSQRAGLSYNEQFF. CDR3 DNA: TGCGCCAGCAGCCAAAGGGCGGGACTTAGCTACAATGAGCAGTTCTTC.

This clone was found a few times. This chain uses TRBV29-1 with TRBJ1-4, with D uncertain. The V end was cut by 7 bases, the J end by 5 bases, with 11 bases between. Germline CDR1 and CDR2: SQVTM and ANQGSEA. The CDR3 has 12 amino acids. The CDR3 nucleotides are TGCAGCGCCCAGCGAGGCAATGAAAAACTGTTTTTT. Translating it yields CSAQRGNEKLFF.

The CDR3 sequence is CASSGDRNNSPLHF. CDR3 DNA sequence: TGTGCCAGCTCAGGGGACAGAAATAATTCACCCCTCCACTTT. The chain couples TRBV18 to TRBJ1-6, with 7 bases fitting TRBD1. Germline-derived CDR1 and CDR2 are KGHSH and LQKENI. Trimming at V came to 5 bases and at J to 5 bases, leaving 3 bases not matched to a gene. The CDR3 consists of 14 residues.

This clone was counted between two and nine times. The V and J genes are TRBV5-6 and TRBJ2-7; the D gene is possibly TRBD2 (5 bases). Germline V lookup: CDR1 SGHDT, CDR2 YYEEEE. Trimming pared 1 base from V and 4 bases from J, leaving 15 bases between. The CDR3 totals 15 residues. The CDR3, as DNA: TGTGCCAGCAGCTTGCTATCGGGGAATAGGTACGAGCAGTACTTC. Its translation: CASSLLSGNRYEQYF.

This clone was recorded a few times. V is TRBV7-9 and J is TRBJ1-2, with TRBD1 identical over 9 bases. The CDR3 runs 14 residues. The trim removed 7 bases at V and 3 bases at J, leaving 6 bases unmatched. Germline V gives CDR1 SEHNR, CDR2 FQNEAQ (reference sequence). Here the CDR3 DNA reads TGTGCCAGCACCGGACAGGGGCCTTACTATGGCTACACCTTC. It specifies CASTGQGPYYGYTF.

The gene calls are TRBV5-4 and TRBJ2-3; 7 bases map to TRBD2. The germline CDR1 and CDR2 sequences are SGHNT and YYREEE (reference sequence). CDR3 length: 13 residues. The trim removed 4 bases at V and 9 bases at J, leaving 8 bases unmatched. As DNA, the CDR3 is TGTGCCAGCAGCCCCTGGGGAGCGGGGACGCAGTATTTT. Amino acids: CASSPWGAGTQYF.

The chain uses TRBV6-5 and TRBJ1-2, with TRBD1 as a possible D gene (5 bases). V gave up 5 bases and J gave up 0 bases, with 13 bases separating them. The CDR3 loop spans 15 amino acids. CDR1 and CDR2 from the germline V gene are MNHEY and SVGAGI. CDR3 nucleotides: TGTGCCAGCAGTAGTCCCCAGGGAGCTAACTATGGCTACACCTTC. It encodes CASSSPQGANYGYTF.

This clone has only one observation. The chain is built from TRBV5-1 and TRBJ2-1; unclear D gene. This CDR3 is built from 12 residues. The V and J ends lost 7 bases and 8 bases respectively, with 13 bases between them. Germline CDR1 is SGHRS and CDR2 is YFSETQ. CDR3 amino acids: CASAQESHEQFF. DNA of the CDR3: TGCGCCAGCGCCCAAGAGTCCCATGAGCAGTTCTTC.